Listed below are T cell receptor beta chains from one sample, sequenced in a study of cytomegalovirus exposure and HLA in healthy donors. Sequencing used immunoSEQ multiplex PCR; TCRdb keeps in-frame clones, though not all of them. The sample yields around 110,000 clones, 75% seen once. The sequencing input was PBMCs. The receptors come from a middle-aged man in good health and CMV-seronegative. Each CDR3 is given with its conserved first and last residue. A D gene is named only where the DNA matches it firmly. Some rows have no size entry. The others give once, few or many, or a class for an expanded clone.

j_call clone_size d_call v_call cdr3_nt cdr3_aa
TRBJ2-1 NA TRBD2 TRBV7-2 TGTGCCAGCAGCCCCGCTCGGGCGGGGGGCGGCGGTGAGCAGTTCTTC CASSPARAGGGGEQFF
TRBJ1-2 once NA TRBV9 TGTGCCCTCGGCGGGTATGGCTACACCTTC CALGGYGYTF
TRBJ2-1 few TRBD2 TRBV19 TGTGCCAGTAGTAAGGGGACTAGCCCTTACAATGAGCAGTTCTTC CASSKGTSPYNEQFF
TRBJ1-5 NA TRBD1 TRBV5-8 TGTGCCAGCAGCTTAGACAGGGGAACGGAGCATTTT CASSLDRGTEHF
TRBJ1-6 NA TRBD1 TRBV6-1 TGTGCCAGCAGTGAAGGTTGGACAGGGGGCTCCTATAATTCACCCCTCCACTTT CASSEGWTGGSYNSPLHF
TRBJ2-5 NA TRBD2 TRBV6-5 TGTGCCAGCAGTTACATAGCGGGGGGGCCCCAAGAGACCCAGTACTTC CASSYIAGGPQETQYF
TRBJ2-3 few TRBD1 TRBV7-8 TGTGCCAGCAGAGTCGGACAGGGTTTCAGCACAGATACGCAGTATTTT CASRVGQGFSTDTQYF
TRBJ2-5 NA TRBD1 TRBV6-1 TGTGCCAGCAACTGGGACAGGGGATTTGTGGAGACCCAGTACTTC CASNWDRGFVETQYF
TRBJ2-1 few TRBD2 TRBV5-1 TGCGCCAGCGCAGGGATAATAGCGGGGGGCGCGAATGAGCAGTTCTTC CASAGIIAGGANEQFF
TRBJ2-7 NA NA TRBV19 TGTGCCAGTAGTGAAACCCGGCTAGCCTACGAGCAGTACTTC CASSETRLAYEQYF
TRBJ1-2 NA TRBD1 TRBV7-9 TGTGCCAGCAGCTCGGGACAGATAGGCTACACCTTC CASSSGQIGYTF
TRBJ2-3 NA NA TRBV11-2 TGTGCCAGCAGCTTAACAGGGGGGGCAACAGATACGCAGTATTTT CASSLTGGATDTQYF
TRBJ1-4 NA NA TRBV5-1 TGCGCCAGCGCCTCGGACAGCGCAACTAATGAAAAACTGTTTTTT CASASDSATNEKLFF
TRBJ2-5 NA TRBD2 TRBV6-6 TGTGCCAGCAGTTACCCACCAAGCGGGGTATTGGAGACCCAGTACTTC CASSYPPSGVLETQYF
TRBJ2-3 NA NA TRBV6-1 TGTGCCAGCACCCCCGGGTGGGGCACAGATACGCAGTATTTT CASTPGWGTDTQYF
TRBJ2-7 NA NA TRBV11-2 TGTGCCAGCAGCTTACGCACAGGTTCAGCCGAGCAGTACTTC CASSLRTGSAEQYF
TRBJ2-5 NA NA TRBV9 TGTGCCAGCAGCGTAAGTGGGGGGAAGGAAGAGACCCAGTACTTC CASSVSGGKEETQYF
TRBJ2-4 NA NA TRBV18 TGTGCCAGCTCATCAACCTCGGGGGAGAACATTCAGTACTTC CASSSTSGENIQYF
TRBJ1-4 few TRBD1 TRBV6-5 TGTGCCAGCAGCTACAACGACAGGGGAGGTTTTGAAAAACTGTTTTTT CASSYNDRGGFEKLFF
TRBJ1-2 NA NA TRBV5-1 TGCGCCAGCAGCTTAGAACGGGGGGTAGGATATGGCTACACCTTC CASSLERGVGYGYTF
TRBJ2-2 few TRBD1 TRBV7-9 TGTTCCAGCAGCTTAGCGCTCTATAGGACAGGGGTCTCCGGGGAGCTGTTTTTT CSSSLALYRTGVSGELFF
TRBJ1-2 NA TRBD1 TRBV27 TGTGCCAGCACCAGCCCCGGGACAGGGGCCTATGTAACCTTC CASTSPGTGAYVTF
TRBJ1-6 NA TRBD1 TRBV27 TGTGCCACCCGAGGACAGGGCGACCGTTATAATTCACCCCTCCACTTT CATRGQGDRYNSPLHF
TRBJ2-5 NA NA TRBV6-1 TGTGCCAGCAGTGAAGTGGGGAGACAAGAGACCCAGTACTTC CASSEVGRQETQYF